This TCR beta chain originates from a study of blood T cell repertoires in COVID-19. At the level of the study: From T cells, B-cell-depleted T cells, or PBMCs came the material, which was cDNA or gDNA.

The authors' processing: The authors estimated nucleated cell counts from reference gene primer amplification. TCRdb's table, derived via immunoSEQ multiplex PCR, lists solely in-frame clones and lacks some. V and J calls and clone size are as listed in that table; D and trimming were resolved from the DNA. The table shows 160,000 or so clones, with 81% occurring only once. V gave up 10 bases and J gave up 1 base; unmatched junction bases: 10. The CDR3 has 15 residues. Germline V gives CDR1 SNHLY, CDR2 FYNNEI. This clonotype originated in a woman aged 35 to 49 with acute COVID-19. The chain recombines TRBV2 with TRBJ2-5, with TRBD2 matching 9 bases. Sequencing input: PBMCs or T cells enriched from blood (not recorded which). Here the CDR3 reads CANRGLAGFQETQYF. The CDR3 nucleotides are TGTGCCAATCGCGGGCTAGCGGGATTCCAAGAGACCCAGTACTTC.